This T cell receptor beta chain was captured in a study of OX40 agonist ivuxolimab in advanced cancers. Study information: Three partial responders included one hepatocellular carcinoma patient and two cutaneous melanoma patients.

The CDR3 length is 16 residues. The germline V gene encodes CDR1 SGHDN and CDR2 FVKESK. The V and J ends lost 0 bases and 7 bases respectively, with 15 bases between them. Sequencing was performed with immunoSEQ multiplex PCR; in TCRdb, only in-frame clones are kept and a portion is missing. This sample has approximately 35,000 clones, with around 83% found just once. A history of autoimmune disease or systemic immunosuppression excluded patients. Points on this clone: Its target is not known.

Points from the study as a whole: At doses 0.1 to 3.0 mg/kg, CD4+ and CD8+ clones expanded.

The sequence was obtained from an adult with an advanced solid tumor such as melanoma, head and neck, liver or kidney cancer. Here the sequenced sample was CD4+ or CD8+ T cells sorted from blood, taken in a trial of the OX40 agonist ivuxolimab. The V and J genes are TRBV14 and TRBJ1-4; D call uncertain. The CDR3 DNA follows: TGTGCCAGCAGCCAAGATTCTACCGGGCTGGGTGAAAAACTGTTTTTT. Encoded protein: CASSQDSTGLGEKLFF.